This T cell receptor (beta chain) appears in the sequencing data of a study of T cell changes during pregnancy in multiple sclerosis. Using immunoSEQ multiplex PCR, the repertoire was profiled, and TCRdb retains in-frame clones only, with some absent. The table lists some 29,000 clones, roughly nine tenths of them singletons, with around 0.6% in the top ten. Trimming took 3 bases from V and 5 from J, leaving 8 bases between them. The CDR3 runs 13 residues. Germline CDR1 is KGHSH and CDR2 is LQKENI. This clone has more than one count but fewer than ten. The rearrangement links TRBV18 to TRBJ1-5; D is undetermined. This clonotype was sampled from a female donor in good health, enrolled as a control in a pregnancy study. Sequenced material: CD4+ T cells from peripheral blood mononuclear cells, taken in the first trimester of pregnancy. The DNA for the CDR3 is TGTGCCAGCTCACCCGATATAGATCAGCCCCAGCATTTT. Amino acid sequence: CASSPDIDQPQHF.